This is a list of T cell receptor beta chains from one sample in a study of early T cells in non-severe SARS-CoV-2 infection. TCRdb used MiXCR to reprocess the 5' RACE reads, holding one entry per CDR3 protein. In the table there are over 95,000 distinct CDR3 sequences, around 17% of which are singletons. The sequencing input was whole blood. These receptors all come from an adult who was a healthcare worker with PCR-confirmed SARS-CoV-2 infection or an uninfected control (not recorded which). Each CDR3 is given without its conserved first and last residue. D genes are given only for firm matches. Expanded clones are given a class, and other clones once, few, many or no size at all.

ASSSGSNSYEQY	TRBD2	-	TRBV6-6	TRBJ2-7
ASSPSYIQY	-	many	TRBV18	TRBJ2-4
ASSLTAGFTDTQY	-	-	TRBV7-2	TRBJ2-3
ASSLVASGRFNTGELF	TRBD2	few	TRBV5-1	TRBJ2-2
ASSPVEDRGPGTEAF	TRBD1	many	TRBV28	TRBJ1-1
ASSLFAWGEAF	-	-	TRBV28	TRBJ1-1
ASSPGLIGVQETQY	-	-	TRBV12-3/TRBV12-4	TRBJ2-5
ASSPNPTGTLSTDTQY	-	few	TRBV28	TRBJ2-3
ASSGTSGGARTRY	TRBD2	-	TRBV7-2	TRBJ2-3
ASSGRDSAYEQY	-	many	TRBV6-2/TRBV6-3	TRBJ2-7
ASSRRTSGSSYNEQF	TRBD2	many	TRBV14	TRBJ2-1
ASGNQGMNTEAF	-	many	TRBV19	TRBJ1-1
SARLIAGDQETQY	TRBD2	few	TRBV20-1	TRBJ2-5
ASSEPARAVYEQY	-	many	TRBV2	TRBJ2-7
ASSSATYNEQF	-	few	TRBV19	TRBJ2-1
ASSYSPIGVSGANVLT	-	-	TRBV6-5	TRBJ2-6
SVDLAGEQF	-	-	TRBV29-1	TRBJ2-1
ASSSMPGGEAQY	TRBD2	-	TRBV11-2	TRBJ2-5
ASDRQGTGELF	TRBD1	-	TRBV2	TRBJ2-2
ASSQGGLRNTEAF	-	-	TRBV3-1	TRBJ1-1
SVATSGGSYEQY	TRBD2	-	TRBV29-1	TRBJ2-7
ASSRDRVVTYEQY	TRBD1	few	TRBV19	TRBJ2-7
ASSYRGMDTEAF	-	few	TRBV6-2/TRBV6-3	TRBJ1-1
ATGIQGGSNTQY	-	-	TRBV15	TRBJ2-3
ASSRVGTYPDTQY	-	-	TRBV5-1	TRBJ2-3
ASSSCRGGPRNTIY	-	-	TRBV21-1	TRBJ1-3
ASSLSGTGLGDTQY	TRBD1	-	TRBV7-7	TRBJ2-3
ASSYPGGVTGELF	TRBD1	-	TRBV6-6	TRBJ2-2
ASSSPVRGNEQF	-	few	TRBV27	TRBJ2-1
SVGHRDEQF	-	-	TRBV29-1	TRBJ2-1
ASSLALGLPNEQF	-	few	TRBV7-2	TRBJ2-1
ASSLTSGKYEQY	TRBD2	few	TRBV11-2	TRBJ2-7
ASGAGSGAYEQY	TRBD2	few	TRBV9	TRBJ2-7
ASSAGDSYNEQF	-	many	TRBV9	TRBJ2-1
ASSVNLSIDTQY	-	-	TRBV2	TRBJ2-3
SAKMMAGAPDTQY	TRBD2	-	TRBV20-1	TRBJ2-3
ANGQGANGANVLT	TRBD1	-	TRBV7-2	TRBJ2-6
AISERGDPNEQF	TRBD2	-	TRBV10-3	TRBJ2-1
SAFYTGTRNYEQY	TRBD2	-	TRBV20-1	TRBJ2-7
ASRRGQGIEKLF	TRBD1	many	TRBV28	TRBJ1-4
ASSGSGRPDTQY	TRBD2	-	TRBV11-3	TRBJ2-3
ASSSNQGLDNEQF	-	-	TRBV11-2	TRBJ2-1
ASSFLAGQETQY	TRBD2	-	TRBV7-2	TRBJ2-5
ASSSLAPTYNEQF	-	-	TRBV5-6	TRBJ2-1
SARFPGSNQPQH	-	many	TRBV20-1	TRBJ1-5
ASTRGYGYT	-	few	TRBV5-6	TRBJ1-2
SVEESNWAEWQF	-	few	TRBV29-1	TRBJ2-1
ASSPADDYNEQF	-	few	TRBV7-9	TRBJ2-1
ASSIVGNSGANVLT	-	-	TRBV19	TRBJ2-6
ATGLAGVSNEQF	TRBD2	few	TRBV3-1	TRBJ2-1
AWSGDGTEAF	-	medium-sized	TRBV30	TRBJ1-1
AITRTRYYTDTQY	-	few	TRBV10-3	TRBJ2-3
ASSSEPPGMGTYEQY	-	few	TRBV12-3/TRBV12-4	TRBJ2-7
ASSLLDRSYEQY	-	few	TRBV27	TRBJ2-7